This T cell receptor beta chain was found in a study of blood T cell repertoires in COVID-19. Repertoires were generated with immunoSEQ multiplex PCR, while TCRdb's copy carries only in-frame clones and drops some. The sample includes about 330,000 clones, more than 70% of them seen just once. This sequence was found in a woman aged 45 to 65 with acute or convalescent COVID-19. The sample taken for sequencing was peripheral blood.

The CDR3 region is CASSLGSGGIWSPLHF. Here the CDR3 DNA reads TGTGCCAGCAGCTTGGGGTCGGGTGGCATCTGGTCACCCCTCCACTTT. This chain joins TRBV5-4 and TRBJ1-6; no clear D. The V gene's germline CDR1 is SGHNT and CDR2 YYREEE (reference sequence). V shed 0 bases and J shed 10 bases, with 17 bases lying between them. This CDR3 has 16 amino acids.